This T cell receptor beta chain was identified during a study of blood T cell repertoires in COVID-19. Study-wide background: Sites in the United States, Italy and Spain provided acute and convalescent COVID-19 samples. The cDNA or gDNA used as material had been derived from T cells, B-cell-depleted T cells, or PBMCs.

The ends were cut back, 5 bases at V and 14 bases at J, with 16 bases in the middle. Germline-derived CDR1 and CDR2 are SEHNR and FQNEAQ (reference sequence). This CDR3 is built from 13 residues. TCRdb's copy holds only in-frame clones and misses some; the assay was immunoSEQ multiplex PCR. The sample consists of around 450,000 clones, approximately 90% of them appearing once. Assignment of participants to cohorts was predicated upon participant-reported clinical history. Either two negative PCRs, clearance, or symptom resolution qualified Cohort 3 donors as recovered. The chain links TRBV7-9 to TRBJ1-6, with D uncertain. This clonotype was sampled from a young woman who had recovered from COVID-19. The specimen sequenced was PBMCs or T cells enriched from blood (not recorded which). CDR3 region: CASSPLEGLTLHF. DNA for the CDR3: TGTGCCAGCAGCCCCTTGGAGGGATTGACCCTCCACTTT.